The 28 T cell receptor beta chains below come from one sample, sequenced in a study of T cells after yellow fever vaccination. A single record per CDR3 protein comes from TCRdb applying MiXCR to the 5' RACE reads. Of roughly 120,000 distinct CDR3 sequences detected, more than 6.5% appear once; the ten largest clones hold 2% to 3%. The input for sequencing was CD4+ T cells sorted from PBMCs, taken around 10 days after the first yellow fever vaccination. These receptors were collected from a man aged 18 to 29 who received the YFV17D yellow fever vaccine.

The rearrangement links TRBV20-1 to TRBJ2-5; D ambiguous. V lost 0 bases, J lost 1 base, and 12 bases lay in between. The CDR3 has 15 residues. Germline CDR1 is DFQATT and CDR2 is SNEGSKA (reference sequence). The CDR3 DNA reads as TGCAGTGCTAGAGATCCGGCTAAGGGCCAAGAGACCCAGTACTTC. Protein product: CSARDPAKGQETQYF.

By share, this clonotype ranks as medium-sized. The chain recombines TRBV5-1 with TRBJ2-6; TRBD1 aligns across 8 bases. This CDR3 comprises 15 residues. The germline V gene encodes CDR1 SGHRS and CDR2 YFSETQ. V was clipped by 0 bases and J by 12 bases; unmatched bases: 8. The DNA for the CDR3 is TGCGCCAGCAGCTTGGAATGGACAGGGATGGGCGTCCTGACTTTC. This translates into CASSLEWTGMGVLTF. Looking up the rest from reference TRBV5-1 and TRBJ2-6 gives the full variable domain: KAGVTQTPRYLIKTRGQQVTLSCSPISGHRSVSWYQQTPGQGLQFLFEYFSETQRNKGNFPGRFSGRQFSNSRSEMNVSTLELGDSALYLCASSLEWTGMGVLTFGAGSRLTVL.

This clonotype was recorded many times. V usage is TRBV5-1 and J usage is TRBJ2-7; possibly TRBD2 for D (6 bases). The germline gives CDR1 SGHRS, CDR2 YFSETQ. CDR3 length equals 14 residues. Between the trimmed V and J ends, which lost 3 bases and 3 bases, there was a span of 13 bases. The CDR3 protein is CASSWEEANYEQYF. The CDR3 DNA reads as TGCGCCAGCAGCTGGGAGGAAGCCAACTACGAGCAGTACTTC. Variable domain in full (rest from reference TRBV5-1 and TRBJ2-7): KAGVTQTPRYLIKTRGQQVTLSCSPISGHRSVSWYQQTPGQGLQFLFEYFSETQRNKGNFPGRFSGRQFSNSRSEMNVSTLELGDSALYLCASSWEEANYEQYFGPGTRLTVT.

The sample holds many counts of this clonotype. The V gene is TRBV11-2, the J gene TRBJ2-1; TRBD1 matches at 8 bases. Germline-derived CDR1 and CDR2 are SGHAT and FQNNGV. The ends lost 2 bases at V and 3 bases at J; junction bases unmatched: 3. CDR3 size: 15 residues. The CDR3 nucleotides are TGTGCCAGCAGCTTAACAGGGGGACTCTACAATGAGCAGTTCTTC. Its protein is CASSLTGGLYNEQFF.

At least ten counts were recorded for this clonotype. The chain combines TRBV5-1 with TRBJ1-4; D unresolved. This CDR3 is 15 amino acids long. From germline, CDR1 is SGHRS and CDR2 YFSETQ. Trimming removed 4 bases at V and 4 bases at J, with 14 bases between. The CDR3 loop is CASSPLGMSNEKLFF. CDR3 bases: TGCGCCAGCAGCCCCCTCGGAATGAGTAATGAAAAACTGTTTTTT. Based on the CDR3 plus reference TRBV5-1 and TRBJ1-4, the full variable domain is KAGVTQTPRYLIKTRGQQVTLSCSPISGHRSVSWYQQTPGQGLQFLFEYFSETQRNKGNFPGRFSGRQFSNSRSEMNVSTLELGDSALYLCASSPLGMSNEKLFFGSGTQLSVL.

This chain uses TRBV4-3 with TRBJ2-3; 8 nucleotides align to TRBD2. Germline V CDR1 and CDR2: LGHNA, YSLEER. The CDR3 length is 16 residues. V gave up 1 base and J gave up 6 bases; unmatched junction bases: 9. The CDR3 DNA is TGCGCCAGCAGCCAAGGTCCAGCGGGGGATGGGGATACGCAGTATTTT. Residues: CASSQGPAGDGDTQYF.

Many counts were recorded for this clonotype. The V call is TRBV27, the J call TRBJ1-1; D not resolved. This CDR3 region has 15 residues. Between the trimmed V and J ends, which lost 2 bases and 1 base, there was a span of 11 bases. The germline V gene has CDR1 MNHEY and CDR2 SMNVEV (reference sequence). As DNA, the CDR3 is TGTGCCAGCAGTTTAAGCCTGGCGGGGAACACTGAAGCTTTCTTT. Encoded protein: CASSLSLAGNTEAFF.

In this sample, this clonotype turned up a few times. The chain uses TRBV3-1 and TRBJ1-2; 7 bases fit TRBD1. The CDR3 sequence is 15 residues long. CDR1 is LGHDT, CDR2 YNNKEL, per germline (reference sequence). J gave up 2 bases and V 4 bases, and 7 bases lay outside the gene matches. The CDR3 DNA reads TGTGCCAGCAGCCTTGGGACAGCCTTCAACTATGGCTACACCTTC. It codes for CASSLGTAFNYGYTF.

This clonotype occurred many times. The rearrangement uses TRBV6-2 or TRBV6-3 and TRBJ2-1; 9 bases are a match to TRBD2. The germline CDR1 and CDR2 sequences are MNHEY and SVGEGT. V lost 6 bases to trimming and J lost 1 base; unmatched junction nucleotides: 1. The CDR3 runs to 14 residues. CDR3 in amino acids: CASRSGGSYNEQFF. DNA of the CDR3: TGTGCCAGCAGAAGCGGGGGGTCCTACAATGAGCAGTTCTTC.

In this sample, this clonotype turned up many times. The chain has TRBV10-3 and TRBJ1-4, with D perhaps matching TRBD1 (5 bases). The CDR3 is 13 residues long. Trimming cost V 10 bases and J 8 bases, with 17 bases left between them. Germline assignment: CDR1 ENHRY and CDR2 SYGVKD. The CDR3 sequence: CATTTREEEKLFF. For the CDR3, the DNA is TGTGCCACGACAACCAGGGAGGAAGAAAAACTGTTTTTT.

This clonotype was seen at least ten times. This chain's CDR3 is CSARRRGPSTEAFF. The CDR3 DNA is TGCAGTGCTAGACGGCGGGGCCCGAGCACTGAAGCTTTCTTT. The rearrangement uses TRBV20-1 and TRBJ1-1, with TRBD1 as a possible D gene (5 bases). V lost 2 bases and J 4 bases, leaving 14 bases between the germline ends. Germline V gene lookup returns CDR1 DFQATT and CDR2 SNEGSKA (reference sequence). The CDR3 runs to 14 residues.

This clonotype was observed at least ten times. V is TRBV3-1 and J is TRBJ1-1, with TRBD1 as a possible D gene (6 bases). The germline V gene has CDR1 LGHDT and CDR2 YNNKEL (reference sequence). V dropped 6 bases and J dropped 3 bases, with 14 bases sitting between them. The CDR3 sequence is 14 residues long. The CDR3 coding sequence is TGTGCCAGCAGAAGGGGCCAGGGGTACACTGAAGCTTTCTTT. Translated: CASRRGQGYTEAFF.

This clonotype was seen a handful of times. The chain combines TRBV15 with TRBJ2-2; D call uncertain. CDR1 is LNHNV, CDR2 YYDKDF, per germline (reference sequence). V was trimmed by 0 bases and J by 4 bases, leaving 15 bases between them. The CDR3 has 17 amino acids. The CDR3 reads CATSRDPPGQVTGELFF. The CDR3 nucleotides read TGTGCCACCAGCAGAGATCCACCCGGGCAGGTCACCGGGGAGCTGTTTTTT.

Notes on this clonotype: It may be a read error: a sequence one base away is much more abundant. This sequence joins TRBV5-1 and TRBJ1-6, with 8 bases identical to TRBD1. The CDR3 is made up of 18 amino acids. CDR1 SGHRS and CDR2 YFSETQ come from the germline V gene. The CDR3 is CASSLAFQGAAYKSPLHF. The DNA for the CDR3 is TGCGCCAGCAGCTTGGCCTTCCAGGGGGCGGCTTATAAATCACCCCTCCACTTT. Using reference TRBV5-1 and TRBJ1-6 for the parts outside the CDR3, the full variable domain is KAGVTQTPRYLIKTRGQQVTLSCSPISGHRSVSWYQQTPGQGLQFLFEYFSETQRNKGNFPGRFSGRQFSNSRSEMNVSTLELGDSALYLCASSLAFQGAAYKSPLHFGNGTRLTVT.

This clonotype was seen at least ten times. The CDR3 is CASSTPGWRSDTQYF. Here the CDR3 DNA reads TGTGCCAGCAGCACCCCAGGGTGGCGGTCAGATACGCAGTATTTT. J is TRBJ2-3 and V is TRBV5-4; D may be TRBD1 (5 bases). Germline loops: CDR1 SGHNT, CDR2 YYREEE (reference sequence). V lost 4 bases to trimming and J lost 4 bases, with 16 bases between them. The CDR3 consists of 15 residues. Together with reference TRBV5-4 and TRBJ2-3, the CDR3 gives the full variable domain: ETGVTQSPTHLIKTRGQQVTLRCSSQSGHNTVSWYQQALGQGPQFIFQYYREEENGRGNFPPRFSGLQFPNYSSELNVNALELDDSALYLCASSTPGWRSDTQYFGPGTRLTVL.

This clonotype came up many times. V gene TRBV6-1 combines with J gene TRBJ1-1; 10 bases map to TRBD1. The CDR3 contains 17 residues. Germline assignment: CDR1 MNHNS and CDR2 SASEGT. Germline trimming cut 6 bases from V and 0 bases from J; bases unmatched to any gene: 10. The CDR3 is CASRDLGQGVMNTEAFF. Written as DNA, the CDR3 is TGTGCCAGCAGAGATCTAGGACAGGGGGTGATGAACACTGAAGCTTTCTTT.

As for this clonotype: This may stem from a read error, because a much larger clone lies one nucleotide away. This chain uses TRBV5-1 with TRBJ2-1; TRBD2 matches 11 bases. The germline V gene has CDR1 SGHRS and CDR2 YFSETQ. The ends lost 0 bases at V and 8 bases at J; junction bases unmatched: 7. The CDR3 consists of 16 residues. In nucleotides, the CDR3 is TGCGCCAGCAGCTTGGCGAATAGCGGGGGGGCGGATGAGCAGTTCTTC. As protein: CASSLANSGGADEQFF.

This clonotype was picked up many times. The rearrangement links TRBV6-5 to TRBJ2-7, with D maybe TRBD2 (5 bases). Germline V gene lookup returns CDR1 MNHEY and CDR2 SVGAGI. The CDR3 spans 15 residues. Trimming removed 8 bases from V and 4 bases from J, with 21 bases in between. CDR3 sequence reads: CASAYSQTGWYEQYF. The CDR3 bases are TGTGCCAGCGCTTACTCCCAGACGGGGTGGTACGAGCAGTACTTC.

This clonotype was counted at least ten times. V gene TRBV15 combines with J gene TRBJ2-2; D is ambiguous. V lost 1 base, J lost 9 bases, and 9 bases lay in between. The length of the CDR3 is 13 residues. Germline CDR1 and CDR2: LNHNV and YYDKDF (reference sequence). CDR3 nucleotides: TGTGCCACCAGCAGAGTACGCTCCCGGGAGCTGTTTTTT. As protein: CATSRVRSRELFF. Full variable domain (rest looked up from reference TRBV15 and TRBJ2-2): DAMVIQNPRYQVTQFGKPVTLSCSQTLNHNVMYWYQQKSSQAPKLLFHYYDKDFNNEADTPDNFQSRRPNTSFCFLDIRSPGLGDTAMYLCATSRVRSRELFFGEGSRLTVL.

The rearrangement links TRBV10-2 to TRBJ2-7, with no clear D. The length of the CDR3 is 11 residues. Trimming took 8 bases from V and 2 from J, leaving 7 bases between them. Germline V lookup: CDR1 WSHSY, CDR2 SAAADI. Written as DNA, the CDR3 is TGCGCCAGCGGGTCCCCCTACGAGCAGTACTTC. Amino acid sequence: CASGSPYEQYF.

Many counts were recorded for this clonotype. This chain links TRBV9 with TRBJ2-7; 13 bases fit TRBD2. In germline, CDR1 is SGDLS, CDR2 YYNGEE. The V gene end was trimmed by 3 bases and the J gene end by 4 bases; junction bases not matched to a gene: 4. The CDR3 totals 15 residues. The CDR3 is CASSAGLAGYYEQYF. CDR3 bases: TGTGCCAGCAGCGCGGGACTAGCGGGGTATTACGAGCAGTACTTC.

This clonotype was counted ten times or more. The chain employs TRBV27 and TRBJ2-3; 10 bases fit TRBD2. The CDR3 totals 17 residues. Germline CDR1 is MNHEY and CDR2 is SMNVEV (reference sequence). The V segment lost 5 bases and the J segment 4 bases; nucleotides outside the gene matches: 12. This CDR3 is CASSTGSGGARADTQYF. The CDR3 DNA reads as TGTGCCAGCAGTACCGGGAGCGGGGGGGCCAGGGCAGATACGCAGTATTTT.

Concerning this clonotype itself: This may arise from a read error, as a much more abundant clone is one base away. The chain is built from TRBV20-1 and TRBJ2-3; no firm D call. The germline V gene has CDR1 DFQATT and CDR2 SNEGSKA (reference sequence). The CDR3 totals 13 residues. The CDR3 sequence is CSAPSTSADTQNF. Written as DNA, the CDR3 is TGCAGTGCTCCCTCAACCTCCGCAGATACGCAGAATTTT.

This clonotype was observed a few times. The J gene is TRBJ2-3, the V gene TRBV7-2; the match to TRBD1 covers 10 bases. The trim removed 5 bases at V and 11 bases at J, leaving 25 bases unmatched. CDR3 length: 19 residues. Germline lookup yields CDR1 SGHTA and CDR2 FQGNSA. The CDR3 nucleotides are TGTGCCAGCAGCAATCCGAGCGACAGGGGGCGACTAACAGTTAAGGGGCAGTATTTT. Amino acid sequence: CASSNPSDRGRLTVKGQYF. Variable domain in full (rest from reference TRBV7-2 and TRBJ2-3): GAGVSQSPSNKVTEKGKDVELRCDPISGHTALYWYRQSLGQGLEFLIYFQGNSAPDKSGLPSDRFSAERTGGSVSTLTIQRTQQEDSAVYLCASSNPSDRGRLTVKGQYFGPGTRLTVL.

This clonotype was counted ten times or more. The chain uses TRBV4-3 and TRBJ2-1; 10 bases fit TRBD1. This CDR3 region has 15 residues. The germline V gene has CDR1 LGHNA and CDR2 YSLEER. V lost 1 base and J lost 3; bases outside the gene matches: 0. The chain's CDR3 is CASSQGTGGYNEQFF. In nucleotides, the CDR3 is TGCGCCAGCAGCCAAGGGACAGGGGGCTACAATGAGCAGTTCTTC.

This clonotype was seen at least ten times. This chain connects TRBV12-3 or TRBV12-4 to TRBJ2-2; 11 bases match TRBD1. The CDR3 spans 16 residues. With 5 bases clipped from V and 6 bases from J, the junction kept 8 bases outside the gene matches. The CDR3 protein is CASSPRPGQGAGELFF. The CDR3 DNA sequence: TGTGCCAGCAGTCCAAGGCCGGGACAGGGGGCCGGGGAGCTGTTTTTT.

This clonotype was observed at least ten times. The chain has TRBV5-1 and TRBJ1-4; 8 nucleotides line up with TRBD1. V trimming: 0 bases; J trimming: 8 bases; junction bases outside the gene matches: 6. Germline CDR1 reads SGHRS; CDR2 reads YFSETQ. The CDR3 is made up of 15 amino acids. Written as DNA, the CDR3 is TGCGCCAGCAGCTTGGGGCAGGGGGCAGGAGAAAAACTGTTTTTT. Amino acid sequence: CASSLGQGAGEKLFF. The variable domain in full, completed from reference TRBV5-1 and TRBJ1-4, reads KAGVTQTPRYLIKTRGQQVTLSCSPISGHRSVSWYQQTPGQGLQFLFEYFSETQRNKGNFPGRFSGRQFSNSRSEMNVSTLELGDSALYLCASSLGQGAGEKLFFGSGTQLSVL.

This clonotype was observed at least ten times. The V call is TRBV5-5, the J call TRBJ2-3; 9 positions match TRBD1. V lost 9 bases and J lost 4; bases outside the gene matches: 9. The CDR3 covers 14 residues. Germline assignment: CDR1 SGHKS and CDR2 YYEKEE (reference sequence). CDR3 residues: CATGTGNGADTQYF. The CDR3 nucleotides read TGTGCCACCGGGACAGGGAATGGCGCAGATACGCAGTATTTT.